This entry lists 18 T cell receptor beta chains sequenced from one sample in a study of blood T cell repertoires in COVID-19. Here immunoSEQ multiplex PCR was the method, and the copy in TCRdb shows in-frame clones only, minus some. The table includes more than 80,000 clones, about 90% detected once. Sample: peripheral blood. The receptors come from a human donor with active COVID-19. The donor label of this sample is uncertain.

The chain is built from TRBV2 and TRBJ1-5; no firm D call. The CDR3 has 13 residues. Germline V gene lookup returns CDR1 SNHLY and CDR2 FYNNEI. Trimming cost V 6 bases and J 0 bases, with 6 bases left between them. In DNA, the CDR3 is TGTGCCAGCAGGGGCGATAGCAATCAGCCCCAGCATTTT. Residues: CASRGDSNQPQHF.

V usage is TRBV2 and J usage is TRBJ2-5, with 7 bases fitting TRBD1. The junction had 12 bases not matched to a gene; V was cut back by 10 bases and J by 7 bases. This CDR3 comprises 13 residues. Germline V CDR1 and CDR2: SNHLY, FYNNEI. The CDR3 nucleotides read TGTGCCACTCAACCCCAGGGGGTTGGGACCCAGTACTTC. It encodes CATQPQGVGTQYF.

The chain recombines TRBV4-3 with TRBJ2-3, with TRBD2 matching over 7 bases. The germline V gene encodes CDR1 LGHNA and CDR2 YSLEER. The CDR3 sequence is 17 residues long. J was trimmed by 4 bases and V by 1 base; bases with no gene match: 11. CDR3 sequence reads: CASSQGYNFGGADTQYF. CDR3 in DNA: TGCGCCAGCAGCCAAGGGTATAATTTTGGGGGGGCAGATACGCAGTATTTT.

The chain combines TRBV4-1 with TRBJ1-4, with 8 bases that match TRBD1. CDR3 size: 15 residues. Trimming removed 8 bases from V and 3 bases from J; junction bases left unmatched: 8. CDR1 is MGHRA and CDR2 is YSYEKL in the germline V gene. The CDR3 here is CASGTGGIANEKLFF. Written as DNA, the CDR3 is TGCGCCAGCGGGACAGGTGGAATTGCTAATGAAAAACTGTTTTTT.

This chain links TRBV5-1 with TRBJ2-7, with TRBD1 matching 7 bases. Germline-derived CDR1 and CDR2 are SGHRS and YFSETQ. V was pared by 5 bases and J by 4 bases, with 9 bases of the junction left unmatched. CDR3 length: 14 amino acids. The CDR3 sequence: CASRTGTVPYEQYF. The CDR3 region has the DNA TGCGCCAGCAGAACGGGGACAGTACCATACGAGCAGTACTTC. Together with reference TRBV5-1 and TRBJ2-7, the CDR3 gives the full variable domain: KAGVTQTPRYLIKTRGQQVTLSCSPISGHRSVSWYQQTPGQGLQFLFEYFSETQRNKGNFPGRFSGRQFSNSRSEMNVSTLELGDSALYLCASRTGTVPYEQYFGPGTRLTVT.

Concerning this clone itself: Other DNA variants within this sample encode the same CDR3. The rearrangement links TRBV9 to TRBJ2-6; weak D call: TRBD1 (6 bases). Trimming shortened V by 3 bases and J by 2 bases, and 9 bases separated the two germline ends. The CDR3 runs 15 residues. CDR1 and CDR2 (germline): SGDLS, YYNGEE. The CDR3 bases are TGTGCCAGCAGCGCGGACAGAGCTGGGGCCAACGTCCTGACTTTC. This gives the protein CASSADRAGANVLTF.

This sequence joins TRBV19 and TRBJ2-5; 7 nucleotides line up with TRBD2. This CDR3 contains 14 residues. The V gene's germline CDR1 is LNHDA and CDR2 SQIVND (reference sequence). Trimming cost V 4 bases and J 5 bases; bases outside gene matches: 7. CDR3 sequence reads: CASSNRLAEETQYF. The DNA of the CDR3 is TGTGCCAGTAGTAATCGACTAGCCGAGGAGACCCAGTACTTC.

The V gene is TRBV7-2, the J gene TRBJ1-1; weak D call: TRBD1 (5 bases). V was cut by 0 bases and J by 11 bases, with 22 bases left in between. The germline V gene has CDR1 SGHTA and CDR2 FQGNSA. The CDR3 length is 16 residues. CDR3 in amino acids: CASSLARGLNAGYAFF. CDR3 nucleotide sequence: TGTGCCAGCAGCTTAGCGCGGGGGTTGAATGCCGGATACGCTTTCTTT.

The gene calls are TRBV19 and TRBJ2-7, with TRBD2 as a possible D gene (7 bases). Germline loops: CDR1 LNHDA, CDR2 SQIVND (reference sequence). The CDR3 runs to 13 residues. Trimming removed 4 bases from V and 2 bases from J, with 9 bases in between. As DNA, the CDR3 is TGTGCCAGTAGTAAAGGGGGGGCCTACGAGCAGTACTTC. This encodes CASSKGGAYEQYF.

The chain uses TRBV19 and TRBJ1-2; perhaps TRBD1 as D (6 bases). V lost 11 bases and J 7 bases, leaving 20 bases between the germline ends. The germline V gene has CDR1 LNHDA and CDR2 SQIVND (reference sequence). CDR3 length: 13 amino acids. The CDR3 loop reads CALWDTGYVGYTF. The DNA for the CDR3 is TGTGCCTTGTGGGACACCGGCTATGTTGGCTACACCTTC.

This CDR3 reads CASSPRLAGGPDTQYF. The CDR3 DNA is TGCGCCAGCAGTCCCAGACTAGCGGGGGGGCCTGATACGCAGTATTTT. This chain connects TRBV10-1 to TRBJ2-3, with TRBD2 identical over 14 bases. The CDR3 sequence is 16 residues long. CDR1 is WNHNN, CDR2 SYGVQD, per germline (reference sequence). J was trimmed by 6 bases and V by 5 bases; bases with no gene match: 7.

The chain carries TRBV7-6 and TRBJ2-5; D gene unclear. V lost 5 bases to trimming and J lost 2 bases, with 15 bases between them. Per the germline V gene, CDR1 is SGHVS and CDR2 is FNYEAQ. The CDR3 extends over 15 amino acids. The CDR3 sequence: CASSPSSTHQETQYF. CDR3 DNA sequence: TGTGCCAGCAGCCCTTCATCTACGCATCAAGAGACCCAGTACTTC.

The chain carries TRBV6-5 and TRBJ1-4; 10 nucleotides line up with TRBD1. Germline V gene data show CDR1 as MNHEY and CDR2 as SVGAGI. V shed 6 bases and J 5 bases; nucleotides not matched to a gene: 3. The length of the CDR3 is 14 residues. In nucleotides, the CDR3 is TGTGCCAGCAGCCGGGACAGGGGAAATGAAAAACTGTTTTTT. Its translation is CASSRDRGNEKLFF.

The chain uses TRBV19 and TRBJ2-7; TRBD1 matches at 7 bases. There are 15 residues in the CDR3. Germline V gene sequence: CDR1 LNHDA, CDR2 SQIVND (reference sequence). The V and J ends lost 5 bases and 3 bases, in that order; junction bases with no gene match: 10. The CDR3 DNA follows: TGTGCCAGTAGTTTTGGGACAGCGAAAATCTACGAGCAGTACTTC. It specifies CASSFGTAKIYEQYF.

This chain uses TRBV6-2 or TRBV6-3 with TRBJ1-1; 10 positions agree with TRBD1. Trimming removed 2 bases from V and 5 bases from J; junction bases left unmatched: 5. Germline V gene data show CDR1 as MNHEY and CDR2 as SVGEGT. The CDR3 is 15 residues long. CDR3 DNA: TGTGCCAGCAGTTACGCCCGGGACAGGGGAACTGAAGCTTTCTTT. Protein product: CASSYARDRGTEAFF.

The chain recombines TRBV7-9 with TRBJ2-1, with 11 bases fitting TRBD2. Unmatched junction bases numbered 14, after V lost 5 bases and J lost 8 bases. This CDR3 contains 17 residues. Looked up from germline, CDR1 is SEHNR and CDR2 is FQNEAQ (reference sequence). The CDR3 DNA is TGTGCCAGCAGCCCCCTGACTAGCGGGGCCCGAGCCGATGAGCAGTTCTTC. Protein product: CASSPLTSGARADEQFF.

J is TRBJ1-5 and V is TRBV28; D unclear. V lost 6 bases, J lost 0 bases, and 9 bases lay in between. The CDR3 has 14 residues. Per germline, CDR1 MDHEN and CDR2 SYDVKM. This chain's CDR3 is CASRTEYSNQPQHF. CDR3 DNA: TGTGCCAGCAGAACAGAATATAGCAATCAGCCCCAGCATTTT.

The chain is built from TRBV18 and TRBJ2-7; a possible D gene is TRBD1 (5 bases). CDR3 length: 12 amino acids. Trimming took 3 bases from V and 4 from J, leaving 7 bases between them. The germline CDR1 and CDR2 sequences are KGHSH and LQKENI. The CDR3 DNA reads TGTGCCAGCTCACCGGGGCGGTACGAGCAGTACTTC. Protein: CASSPGRYEQYF.